This TCR beta chain was sequenced in a study of response to subunit inactivated influenza vaccine. Study-wide points: Each seasonal influenza vaccination, the authors suggested, recruits few new T cells.

CDR1 and CDR2 from the germline V gene are SGHDN and FVKESK. CDR3 length: 14 residues. V was shortened by 0 bases and J by 3 bases, with 6 bases between the two germline ends. This clonotype was counted a few times. Its specificity is unknown. TCRdb re-called the RT-PCR reads through MiXCR, storing one row per CDR3 protein. This table holds under 500,000 distinct CDR3 sequences, approximately 11% found once. The rearrangement joins TRBV14 to TRBJ2-1; D may correspond to TRBD1 or TRBD2 (5 bases each). Sequenced here: PBMCs from blood, sampled around seven weeks after vaccination. This receptor was identified in a man between 45 and 60 years old who received an inactivated influenza vaccine. This CDR3 is CASSQEGDYNEQFF. CDR3 sequence (DNA): TGTGCCAGCAGCCAAGAGGGGGACTACAATGAGCAGTTCTTC.